Below are 22 T cell receptor beta chains sequenced from a single sample in a study of blood T cell repertoires in COVID-19. This table comes from immunoSEQ multiplex PCR, and its TCRdb copy is limited to in-frame clones, with some not included. This repertoire shows roughly 200,000 clones, approximately 87% found once; its top ten account for 3.1%. What was sequenced was PBMCs or T cells enriched from blood (not recorded which). The receptor source for this set is a woman aged 50 to 60 in a cohort exposed to, infected with or recovered from COVID-19 (not recorded which).

The V gene is TRBV5-1, the J gene TRBJ2-3; 11 positions agree with TRBD2. Germline values: CDR1 SGHRS, CDR2 YFSETQ. V lost 0 bases and J lost 4; bases outside the gene matches: 1. The length of the CDR3 is 15 residues. The CDR3 nucleotides read TGCGCCAGCAGCTTGGTAGCGGGGGGGGCAGATACGCAGTATTTT. This codes for CASSLVAGGADTQYF.

V usage is TRBV6-2 or TRBV6-3 and J usage is TRBJ2-1; TRBD2 aligns across 15 bases. The CDR3 loop spans 19 amino acids. CDR1 MNHEY and CDR2 SVGEGT come from the germline V gene. V lost 2 bases, J lost 0 bases, and 5 bases stayed unmatched. CDR3 residues: CASSYGLAGGRSSYNEQFF. The DNA of the CDR3 is TGTGCCAGCAGTTACGGACTAGCGGGGGGGCGGAGCTCCTACAATGAGCAGTTCTTC.

The chain joins TRBV6-2 or TRBV6-3 to TRBJ1-2; possibly TRBD1 for D (5 bases). The germline V and J ends were trimmed by 5 bases and 4 bases, with 11 bases remaining between them. Germline assignment: CDR1 MNHEY and CDR2 SVGEGT. The CDR3 is 13 residues long. DNA for the CDR3: TGTGCCAGCAGTGACAGACTTTTCTATGGCTACACCTTC. This encodes CASSDRLFYGYTF.

This chain connects TRBV3-1 (or the pseudogene TRBV3-2) to TRBJ2-1; TRBD2 agrees at 12 bases. The CDR3 contains 14 residues. The germline CDR1 and CDR2 sequences are LGHDT and YNNKEL (reference sequence). Unmatched junction bases numbered 7, after V lost 0 bases and J lost 16 bases. CDR3 loop: CASSQDTSGGSAFF. CDR3 bases: TGTGCCAGCAGCCAAGATACTAGCGGGGGGAGCGCCTTCTTC.

This clone was detected only once. This sequence joins TRBV6-2 or TRBV6-3 and TRBJ1-2, with D tentatively TRBD1 (5 bases). The germline CDR1 and CDR2 sequences are MNHEY and SVGEGT. The CDR3 is 12 amino acids. The V end lost 6 bases, the J end lost 8 bases, and 13 bases lay between the germline ends. The CDR3 loop reads CASSLLRGGYTF. CDR3 nucleotides: TGTGCCAGCAGCCTACTCCGGGGGGGCTACACCTTC.

The genes are TRBV5-4 and TRBJ1-2, with 9 positions matching TRBD1. CDR1 is SGHNT, CDR2 YYREEE, per germline (reference sequence). This CDR3 comprises 14 residues. Trimming cost V 5 bases and J 7 bases; bases outside gene matches: 9. CDR3 sequence reads: CASSLPDRGVGYTF. DNA of the CDR3: TGTGCCAGCAGTCTCCCGGACAGGGGTGTTGGCTACACCTTC.

This clone was counted only a few times. The genes are TRBV11-2 and TRBJ1-1; 8 bases agree with TRBD1. The CDR3 has 14 residues. The germline gives CDR1 SGHAT, CDR2 FQNNGV. Trimming at V came to 5 bases and at J to 4 bases, leaving 6 bases not matched to a gene. The DNA for the CDR3 is TGTGCCAGCAGCCGCCTGGACAGGGTCACTGAAGCTTTCTTT. It is translated as CASSRLDRVTEAFF.

This chain joins TRBV4-1 and TRBJ1-2; 9 nucleotides line up with TRBD1. J lost 8 bases, V lost 2 bases, and 9 bases had no gene match. Germline loops: CDR1 MGHRA, CDR2 YSYEKL. CDR3 length equals 15 residues. The CDR3 region has the DNA TGCGCCAGCAGCCAATTAACCGGGACAGGGTACGGCTACACCTTC. Translating gives CASSQLTGTGYGYTF.

The chain uses TRBV7-2 and TRBJ1-2, with TRBD1 matching 7 bases. From germline, CDR1 is SGHTA and CDR2 FQGNSA. The CDR3 covers 12 residues. V trimming: 8 bases; J trimming: 2 bases; junction bases outside the gene matches: 2. This CDR3 reads CASSTGNYGYTF. In DNA form, the CDR3 reads TGTGCCAGCTCGACAGGGAACTATGGCTACACCTTC.

V usage is TRBV28 and J usage is TRBJ2-7, with TRBD1 matching over 11 bases. The CDR3 sequence is 14 residues long. V shed 6 bases and J 2 bases; nucleotides not matched to a gene: 3. Germline-derived CDR1 and CDR2 are MDHEN and SYDVKM. DNA of the CDR3: TGTGCCAGCAGGACGGGACAGGGGGCCTACGAGCAGTACTTC. Residues: CASRTGQGAYEQYF.

This clone was seen a handful of times. This chain links TRBV7-9 with TRBJ1-1; 7 bases map to TRBD1. CDR1 is SEHNR, CDR2 FQNEAQ, per germline (reference sequence). The CDR3 has 15 residues. V was clipped by 3 bases and J by 1 base; unmatched bases: 5. The CDR3 reads CASSFPRQGNTEAFF. DNA of the CDR3: TGTGCCAGCAGCTTCCCCCGACAGGGGAACACTGAAGCTTTCTTT.

This sequence joins TRBV4-2 and TRBJ1-1, with D tentatively TRBD1 (5 bases). The CDR3 loop spans 14 amino acids. V was cut by 1 base and J by 5 bases, with 11 bases left in between. Germline CDR1 LGHNA, CDR2 YNFKEQ. CDR3 loop: CASSQAGNGTEAFF. CDR3 coding DNA: TGTGCCAGCAGCCAAGCAGGGAACGGTACTGAAGCTTTCTTT.

The V call is TRBV30, the J call TRBJ1-1; TRBD1 matches 8 bases. Germline CDR1 GTSNPN, CDR2 SVGIG (reference sequence). V shed 2 bases, J shed 4 bases, and the junction held 6 bases outside the gene matches. The CDR3 runs 14 residues. The CDR3 region is CAWSQGAAGTEAFF. The CDR3 DNA sequence: TGTGCCTGGAGTCAGGGGGCTGCGGGCACTGAAGCTTTCTTT. The full variable domain, with the rest looked up from reference TRBV30 and TRBJ1-1, is SQTIHQWPATLVQPVGSPLSLECTVEGTSNPNLYWYRQAAGRGLQLLFYSVGIGQISSEVPQNLSASRPQDRQFILSSKKLLLSDSGFYLCAWSQGAAGTEAFFGQGTRLTVV.

The CDR3 nucleotides are TGTGCCAGCAGTTTTACAGAAGAGACCCAGTACTTC. Its protein product is CASSFTEETQYF. This sequence joins TRBV2 and TRBJ2-5; D not resolved. Germline V lookup: CDR1 SNHLY, CDR2 FYNNEI. The CDR3 has 12 residues. The V and J ends lost 5 bases and 3 bases respectively, with 7 bases between them.

The chain employs TRBV7-8 and TRBJ1-1; the D is unclear. The germline V gene encodes CDR1 SGHVS and CDR2 FQNEAQ. This CDR3 has 15 amino acids. Trimming stripped 6 bases from V and 2 bases from J, with 16 bases between. CDR3: CASSFSRSLNTEAFF. DNA of the CDR3: TGTGCCAGCAGTTTTAGCCGTTCGCTCAACACTGAAGCTTTCTTT. Together with reference TRBV7-8 and TRBJ1-1, the CDR3 gives the full variable domain: GAGVSQSPRYKVAKRGQDVALRCDPISGHVSLFWYQQALGQGPEFLTYFQNEAQLDKSGLPSDRFFAERPEGSVSTLKIQRTQQEDSAVYLCASSFSRSLNTEAFFGQGTRLTVV.

The gene calls are TRBV14 and TRBJ1-6; TRBD1 might be the D (6 bases). Germline loops: CDR1 SGHDN, CDR2 FVKESK. V shed 0 bases and J shed 9 bases, with 12 bases lying between them. This CDR3 is built from 15 residues. CDR3 protein: CASSQDLARGSPLHF. The CDR3 bases are TGTGCCAGCAGCCAAGACTTGGCCAGGGGTTCACCCCTCCACTTT.

This clone has more than one count but fewer than ten. The gene calls are TRBV7-9 and TRBJ1-1; D uncertain. The CDR3 has 13 amino acids. The germline V gene has CDR1 SEHNR and CDR2 FQNEAQ (reference sequence). V was pared by 5 bases and J by 4 bases, with 11 bases between. The CDR3 region is CASSPRPSTEAFF. The CDR3 DNA reads TGTGCCAGCAGCCCGCGGCCTAGCACTGAAGCTTTCTTT.

The V and J genes are TRBV28 and TRBJ1-2; D might be TRBD1 (6 bases). The CDR3 is 15 residues long. V was trimmed by 8 bases and J by 5 bases, leaving 21 bases between them. Germline CDR1 reads MDHEN; CDR2 reads SYDVKM. The CDR3 loop is CASSDRQTNGYGYTF. In nucleotides, the CDR3 is TGTGCCAGCTCGGACAGACAAACAAACGGATATGGCTACACCTTC.

This clone was picked up a small number of times. The V and J genes are TRBV28 and TRBJ1-1, with a possible D match to TRBD1 (5 bases). The germline V gene has CDR1 MDHEN and CDR2 SYDVKM. The CDR3 has 14 residues. With 6 bases removed from V and 9 bases from J, the gap between germline ends came to 20 bases. CDR3 DNA: TGTGCCAGCAGCCAGACAGTCCTCGGGGGAAAAGCTTTCTTT. Its translation is CASSQTVLGGKAFF.

The chain carries TRBV21-1 and TRBJ1-5; TRBD1 is the table's D call, not checked against the DNA. TRBV21-1 is a recognized pseudogene. The CDR3 is 20 amino acids. This CDR3 reads CASSKGQGGSRFLGNQPQHF. The CDR3 nucleotides are TGTGCCAGCAGCAAAGGACAGGGGGGTTCCCGGTTTCTAGGCAATCAGCCCCAGCATTTT.

The V gene is TRBV29-1, the J gene TRBJ2-5, with a tentative D call TRBD2 (5 bases). Per the germline V gene, CDR1 is SQVTM and CDR2 is ANQGSEA. The CDR3 has 12 residues. V lost 8 bases and J lost 5, with 15 bases in between. In DNA form, the CDR3 reads TGCAGCACAGACCGGGGAAAGGAGACCCAGTACTTC. Its protein product is CSTDRGKETQYF.

The chain links TRBV4-1 to TRBJ1-4; D is undetermined. From germline, CDR1 is MGHRA and CDR2 YSYEKL. Trimming removed 6 bases at V and 7 bases at J, with 12 bases between. The CDR3 contains 13 residues. The CDR3 is CASSLLAGEKLFF. The CDR3 DNA reads TGCGCCAGCAGTCTCCTTGCGGGTGAAAAACTGTTTTTT.